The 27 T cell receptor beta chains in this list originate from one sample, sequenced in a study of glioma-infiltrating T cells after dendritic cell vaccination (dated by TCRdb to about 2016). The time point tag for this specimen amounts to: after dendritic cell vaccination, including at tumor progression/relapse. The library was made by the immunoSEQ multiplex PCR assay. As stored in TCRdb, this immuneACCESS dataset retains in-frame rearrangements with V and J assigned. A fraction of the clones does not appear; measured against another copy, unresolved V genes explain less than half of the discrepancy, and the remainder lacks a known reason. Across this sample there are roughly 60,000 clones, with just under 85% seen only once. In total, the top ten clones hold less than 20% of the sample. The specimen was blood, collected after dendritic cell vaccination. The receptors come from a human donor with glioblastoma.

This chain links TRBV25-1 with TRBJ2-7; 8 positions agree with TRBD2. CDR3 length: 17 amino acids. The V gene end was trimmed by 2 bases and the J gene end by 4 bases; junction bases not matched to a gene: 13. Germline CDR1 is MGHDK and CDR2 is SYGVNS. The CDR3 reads CASSENGEGTRSYEQYF. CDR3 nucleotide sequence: TGTGCCAGCAGTGAAAACGGTGAAGGGACTAGAAGTTACGAGCAGTACTTC.

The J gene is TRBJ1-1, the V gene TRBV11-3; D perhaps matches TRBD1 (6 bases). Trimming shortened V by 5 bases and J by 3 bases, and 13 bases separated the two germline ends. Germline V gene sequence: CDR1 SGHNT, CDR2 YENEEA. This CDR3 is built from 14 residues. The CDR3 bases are TGTGCCAGCAGCCAATACAGGGAGCACACTGAAGCTTTCTTT. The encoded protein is CASSQYREHTEAFF.

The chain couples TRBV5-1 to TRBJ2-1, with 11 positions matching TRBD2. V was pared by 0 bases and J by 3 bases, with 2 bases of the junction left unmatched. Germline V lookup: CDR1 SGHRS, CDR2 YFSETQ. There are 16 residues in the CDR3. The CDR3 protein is CASSLALAGGYNEQFF. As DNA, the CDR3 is TGCGCCAGCAGCTTGGCTCTAGCGGGGGGCTACAATGAGCAGTTCTTC.

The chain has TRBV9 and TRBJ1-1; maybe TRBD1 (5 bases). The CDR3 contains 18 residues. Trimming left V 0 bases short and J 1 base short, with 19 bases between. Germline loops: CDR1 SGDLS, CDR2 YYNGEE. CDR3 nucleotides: TGTGCCAGCAGCGTAGCTGGTATTGGAGGGACGGGGAACACTGAAGCTTTCTTT. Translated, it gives CASSVAGIGGTGNTEAFF.

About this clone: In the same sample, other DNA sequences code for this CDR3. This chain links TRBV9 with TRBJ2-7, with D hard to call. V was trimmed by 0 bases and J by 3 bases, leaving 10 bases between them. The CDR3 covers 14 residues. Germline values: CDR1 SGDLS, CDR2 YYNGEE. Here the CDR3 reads CASSVGGLSYEQYF. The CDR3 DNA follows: TGTGCCAGCAGCGTAGGAGGCCTCAGCTACGAGCAGTACTTC.

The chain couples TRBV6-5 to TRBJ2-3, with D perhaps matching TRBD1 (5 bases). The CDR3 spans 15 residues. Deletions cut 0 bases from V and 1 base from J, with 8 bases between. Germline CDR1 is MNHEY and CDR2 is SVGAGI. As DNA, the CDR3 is TGTGCCAGCAGTTACTCTGGGGCTCGCACAGATACGCAGTATTTT. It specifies CASSYSGARTDTQYF.

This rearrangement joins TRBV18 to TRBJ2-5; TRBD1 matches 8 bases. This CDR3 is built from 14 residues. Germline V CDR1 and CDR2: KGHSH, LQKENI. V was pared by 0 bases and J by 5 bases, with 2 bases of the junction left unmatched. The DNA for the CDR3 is TGTGCCAGCTCACCACCGACAGGGGTGGAGACCCAGTACTTC. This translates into CASSPPTGVETQYF.

CDR3 amino acids: CASSYERGKLFF. Here the CDR3 DNA reads TGTGCCAGCAGTTACGAGAGAGGAAAACTGTTTTTT. This sequence joins TRBV6-5 and TRBJ1-4, with no clear D. V was trimmed by 2 bases and J by 10 bases, leaving 8 bases between them. Germline CDR1 reads MNHEY; CDR2 reads SVGAGI. There are 12 residues in the CDR3.

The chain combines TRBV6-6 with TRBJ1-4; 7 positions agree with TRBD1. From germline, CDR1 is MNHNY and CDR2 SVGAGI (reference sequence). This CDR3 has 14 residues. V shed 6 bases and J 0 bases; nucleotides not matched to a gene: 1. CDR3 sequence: CASRTGPTNEKLFF. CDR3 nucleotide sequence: TGTGCCAGCAGGACAGGGCCAACTAATGAAAAACTGTTTTTT.

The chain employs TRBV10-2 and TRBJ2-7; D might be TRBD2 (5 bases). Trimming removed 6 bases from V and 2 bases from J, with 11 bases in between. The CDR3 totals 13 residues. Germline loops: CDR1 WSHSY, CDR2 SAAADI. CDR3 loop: CASSGLEAYEQYF. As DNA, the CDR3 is TGCGCCAGCAGCGGACTTGAAGCCTACGAGCAGTACTTC.

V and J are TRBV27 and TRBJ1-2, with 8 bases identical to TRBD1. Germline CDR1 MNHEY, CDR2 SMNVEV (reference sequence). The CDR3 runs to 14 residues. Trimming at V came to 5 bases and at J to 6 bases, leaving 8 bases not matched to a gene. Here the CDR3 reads CASSKIGQGHGYTF. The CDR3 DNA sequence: TGTGCCAGCAGTAAAATCGGACAGGGCCATGGCTACACCTTC.

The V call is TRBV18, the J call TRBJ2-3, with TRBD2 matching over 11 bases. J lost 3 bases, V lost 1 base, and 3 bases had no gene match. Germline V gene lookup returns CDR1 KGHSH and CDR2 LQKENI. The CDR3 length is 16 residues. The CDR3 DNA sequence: TGTGCCAGCTCACCACTTGCTAGCGGGGGGACAGATACGCAGTATTTT. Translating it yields CASSPLASGGTDTQYF.

CDR3 loop: CASSTLGQGDYGYTF. For the CDR3, the DNA is TGTGCCAGTAGTACTTTAGGACAGGGTGACTATGGCTACACCTTC. The chain has TRBV19 and TRBJ1-2; TRBD1 matches at 8 bases. Germline V gene lookup returns CDR1 LNHDA and CDR2 SQIVND (reference sequence). The CDR3 runs to 15 residues. V trimming: 4 bases; J trimming: 3 bases; junction bases outside the gene matches: 7.

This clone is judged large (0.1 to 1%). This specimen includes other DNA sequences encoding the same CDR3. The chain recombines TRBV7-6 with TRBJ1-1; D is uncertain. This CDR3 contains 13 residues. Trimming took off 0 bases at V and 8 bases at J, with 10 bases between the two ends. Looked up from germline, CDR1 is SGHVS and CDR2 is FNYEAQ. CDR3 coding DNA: TGTGCCAGCAGCTTAGCGCTTGGGGAGGAAGCTTTCTTT. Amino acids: CASSLALGEEAFF.

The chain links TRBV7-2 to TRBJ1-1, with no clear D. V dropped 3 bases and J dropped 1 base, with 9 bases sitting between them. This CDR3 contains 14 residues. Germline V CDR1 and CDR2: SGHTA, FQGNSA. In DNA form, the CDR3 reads TGTGCCAGCAGCTTGCAATCTACGAACACTGAAGCTTTCTTT. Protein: CASSLQSTNTEAFF.

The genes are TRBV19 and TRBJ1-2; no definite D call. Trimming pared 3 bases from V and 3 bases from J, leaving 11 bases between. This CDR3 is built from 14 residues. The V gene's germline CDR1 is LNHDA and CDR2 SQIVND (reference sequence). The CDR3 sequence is CASSMVGPYYGYTF. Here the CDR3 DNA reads TGTGCCAGTAGTATGGTTGGGCCTTACTATGGCTACACCTTC.

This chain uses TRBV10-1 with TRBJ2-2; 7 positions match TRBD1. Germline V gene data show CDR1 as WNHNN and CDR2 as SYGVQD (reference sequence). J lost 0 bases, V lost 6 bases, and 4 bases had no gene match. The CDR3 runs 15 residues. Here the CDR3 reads CASSEGTANTGELFF. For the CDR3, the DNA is TGCGCCAGCAGCGAAGGGACAGCGAACACCGGGGAGCTGTTTTTT.

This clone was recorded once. The CDR3 coding sequence is TGCGCCAGCAGCCCTAGCGGAGAATCCTACGAGCAGTACTTC. As protein: CASSPSGESYEQYF. The chain combines TRBV5-1 with TRBJ2-5; 7 bases map to TRBD2. The DNA matches TRBJ2-7 better at its end, which makes the J call doubtful. This CDR3 region has 14 residues. Looked up from germline, CDR1 is SGHRS and CDR2 is YFSETQ.

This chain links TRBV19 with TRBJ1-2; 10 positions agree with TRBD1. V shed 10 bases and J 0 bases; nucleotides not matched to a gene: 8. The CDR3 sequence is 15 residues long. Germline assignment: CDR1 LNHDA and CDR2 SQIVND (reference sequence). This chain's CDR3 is CATRQGAATNYGYTF. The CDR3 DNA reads TGTGCCACCAGACAGGGGGCAGCCACTAACTATGGCTACACCTTC.

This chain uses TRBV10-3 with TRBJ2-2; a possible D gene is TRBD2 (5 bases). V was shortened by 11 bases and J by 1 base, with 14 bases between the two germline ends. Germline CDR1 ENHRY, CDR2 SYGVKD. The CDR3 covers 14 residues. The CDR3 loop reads CAVNRAGNTGELFF. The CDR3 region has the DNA TGTGCCGTTAATCGGGCGGGGAACACCGGGGAGCTGTTTTTT.

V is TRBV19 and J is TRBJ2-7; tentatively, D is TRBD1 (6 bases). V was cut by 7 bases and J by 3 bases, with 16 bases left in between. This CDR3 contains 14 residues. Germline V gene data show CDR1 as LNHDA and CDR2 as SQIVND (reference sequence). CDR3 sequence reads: CASTAGQSNYEQYF. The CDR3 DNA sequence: TGTGCCAGTACCGCTGGACAGAGCAACTACGAGCAGTACTTC.

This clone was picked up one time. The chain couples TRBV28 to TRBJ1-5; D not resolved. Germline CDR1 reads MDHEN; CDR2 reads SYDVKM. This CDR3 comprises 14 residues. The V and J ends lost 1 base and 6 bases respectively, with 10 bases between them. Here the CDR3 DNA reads TGTGCCAGCAGTTTATTGGGGAGAACTCAGCCCCAGCATTTT. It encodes CASSLLGRTQPQHF.

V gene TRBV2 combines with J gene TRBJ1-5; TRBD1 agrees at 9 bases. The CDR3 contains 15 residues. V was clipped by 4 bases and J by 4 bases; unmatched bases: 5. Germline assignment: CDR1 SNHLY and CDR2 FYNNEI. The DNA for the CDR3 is TGTGCCAGCAGTGTCTCCGGGACAGGGAATCAGCCCCAGCATTTT. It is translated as CASSVSGTGNQPQHF.

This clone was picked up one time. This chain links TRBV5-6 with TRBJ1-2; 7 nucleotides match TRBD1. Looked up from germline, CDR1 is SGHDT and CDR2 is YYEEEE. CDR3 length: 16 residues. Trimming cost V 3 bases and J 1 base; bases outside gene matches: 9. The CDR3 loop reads CASSSLTGEFNYGYTF. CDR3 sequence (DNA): TGTGCCAGCAGCTCGCTCACAGGGGAATTTAACTATGGCTACACCTTC.

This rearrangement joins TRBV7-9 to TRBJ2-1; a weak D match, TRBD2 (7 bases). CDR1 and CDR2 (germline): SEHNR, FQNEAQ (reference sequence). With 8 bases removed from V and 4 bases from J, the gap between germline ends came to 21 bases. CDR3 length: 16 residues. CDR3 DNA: TGTGCCAGCCAAGGGGGGCGGGGGCTTTATTACAATGAGCAGTTCTTC. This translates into CASQGGRGLYYNEQFF.

CDR3 DNA sequence: TGTGCCAGCAGGAAAAATTGGACTAGCGGGGGGGCCTTGGAAGAGACCCAGTACTTC. This encodes CASRKNWTSGGALEETQYF. The chain combines TRBV6-4 with TRBJ2-5; the match to TRBD2 covers 15 bases. The CDR3 spans 19 residues. The germline gives CDR1 MRHNA, CDR2 SNTAGT. With V trimmed by 6 bases and J by 3 bases, 14 bases remained unmatched.

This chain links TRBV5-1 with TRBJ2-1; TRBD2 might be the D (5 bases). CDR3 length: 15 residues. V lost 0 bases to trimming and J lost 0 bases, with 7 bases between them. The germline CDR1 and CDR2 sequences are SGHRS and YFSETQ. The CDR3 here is CASSLATSSYNEQFF. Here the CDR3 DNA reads TGCGCCAGCAGCTTGGCTACTAGCTCCTACAATGAGCAGTTCTTC. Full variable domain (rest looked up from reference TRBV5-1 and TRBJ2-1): KAGVTQTPRYLIKTRGQQVTLSCSPISGHRSVSWYQQTPGQGLQFLFEYFSETQRNKGNFPGRFSGRQFSNSRSEMNVSTLELGDSALYLCASSLATSSYNEQFFGPGTRLTVL.